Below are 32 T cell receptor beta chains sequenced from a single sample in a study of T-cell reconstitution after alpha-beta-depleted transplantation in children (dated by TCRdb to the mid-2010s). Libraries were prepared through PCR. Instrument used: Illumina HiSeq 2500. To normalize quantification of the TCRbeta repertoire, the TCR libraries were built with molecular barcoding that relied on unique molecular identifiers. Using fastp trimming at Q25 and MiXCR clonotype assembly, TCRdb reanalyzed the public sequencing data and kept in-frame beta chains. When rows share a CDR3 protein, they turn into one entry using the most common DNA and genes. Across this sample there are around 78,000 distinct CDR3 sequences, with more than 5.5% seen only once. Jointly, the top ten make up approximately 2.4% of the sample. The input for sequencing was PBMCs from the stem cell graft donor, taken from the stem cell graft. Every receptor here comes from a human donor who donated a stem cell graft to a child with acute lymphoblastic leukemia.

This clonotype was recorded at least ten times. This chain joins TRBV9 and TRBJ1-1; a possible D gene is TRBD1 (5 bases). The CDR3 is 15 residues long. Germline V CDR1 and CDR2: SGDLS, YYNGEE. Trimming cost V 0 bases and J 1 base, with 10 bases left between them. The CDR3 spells CASSVGDSKNTEAFF. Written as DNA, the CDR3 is TGTGCCAGCAGCGTAGGAGACAGCAAGAACACTGAAGCTTTCTTT.

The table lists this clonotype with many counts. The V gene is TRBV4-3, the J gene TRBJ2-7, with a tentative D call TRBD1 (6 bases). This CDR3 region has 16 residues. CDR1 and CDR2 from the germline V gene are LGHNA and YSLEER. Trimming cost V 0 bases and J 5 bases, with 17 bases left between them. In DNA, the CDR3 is TGCGCCAGCAGCCAAGATAGGAGTACAGGGTACCACGAGCAGTACTTC. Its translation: CASSQDRSTGYHEQYF.

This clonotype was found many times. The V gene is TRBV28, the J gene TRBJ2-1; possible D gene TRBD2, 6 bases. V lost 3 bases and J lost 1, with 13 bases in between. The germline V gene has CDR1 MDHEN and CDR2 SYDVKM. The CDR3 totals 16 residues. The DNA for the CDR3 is TGTGCCAGCAGTTTCTTCGGGGGATCGTCCTACAATGAGCAGTTCTTC. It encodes CASSFFGGSSYNEQFF.

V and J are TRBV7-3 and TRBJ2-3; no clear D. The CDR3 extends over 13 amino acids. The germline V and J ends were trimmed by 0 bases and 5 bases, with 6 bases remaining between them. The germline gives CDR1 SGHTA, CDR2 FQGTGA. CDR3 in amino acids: CASSLTGIDTQYF. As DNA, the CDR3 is TGTGCCAGCAGCTTAACTGGTATAGATACGCAGTATTTT.

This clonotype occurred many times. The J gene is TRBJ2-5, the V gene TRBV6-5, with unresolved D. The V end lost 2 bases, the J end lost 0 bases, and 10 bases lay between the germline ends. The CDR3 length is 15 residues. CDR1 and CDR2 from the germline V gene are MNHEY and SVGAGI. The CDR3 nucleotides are TGTGCCAGCAGTTACGCGCAGGCGAACCAAGAGACCCAGTACTTC. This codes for CASSYAQANQETQYF.

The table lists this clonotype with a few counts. This chain's CDR3 is CASRASRDSNTEAFF. Here the CDR3 DNA reads TGTGCCAGCAGGGCAAGCAGAGACTCGAACACTGAAGCTTTCTTT. The chain employs TRBV2 and TRBJ1-1; D remains unclear. Trimming pared 6 bases from V and 1 base from J, leaving 15 bases between. The CDR3 is made up of 15 amino acids. CDR1 is SNHLY, CDR2 FYNNEI, per germline.

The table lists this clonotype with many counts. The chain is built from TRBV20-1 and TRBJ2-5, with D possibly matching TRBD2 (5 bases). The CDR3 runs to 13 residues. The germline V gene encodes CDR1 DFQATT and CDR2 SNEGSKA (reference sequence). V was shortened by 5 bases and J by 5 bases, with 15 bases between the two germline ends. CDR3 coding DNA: TGCAGTGCTGGAGGACTGCTGGGGGAGACCCAGTACTTC. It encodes CSAGGLLGETQYF.

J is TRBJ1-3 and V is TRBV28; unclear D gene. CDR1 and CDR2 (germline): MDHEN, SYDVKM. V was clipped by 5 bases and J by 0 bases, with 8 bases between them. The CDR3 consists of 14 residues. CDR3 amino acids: CASSRTSSGNTIYF. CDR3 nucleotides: TGTGCCAGCAGTCGGACGAGCTCTGGAAACACCATATATTTT.

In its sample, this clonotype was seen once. The CDR3 nucleotides read TGTGGCGCCAGTTATTCCCCCGGACAGGGACGATACGGCTTTCCGTCAGGACTGCAGTACTTC. It encodes CGASYSPGQGRYGFPSGLQYF. The rearrangement uses TRBV24-1 and TRBJ2-7; 8 bases fit TRBD1. Germline assignment: CDR1 KGHDR and CDR2 SFDVKD. CDR3 length equals 21 residues.

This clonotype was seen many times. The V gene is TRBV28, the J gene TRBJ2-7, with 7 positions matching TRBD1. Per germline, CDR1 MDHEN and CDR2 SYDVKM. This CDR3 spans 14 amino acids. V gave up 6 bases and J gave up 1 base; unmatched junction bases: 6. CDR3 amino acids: CASRYPGQSYEQYF. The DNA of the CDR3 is TGTGCCAGCAGGTACCCGGGACAGTCCTACGAGCAGTACTTC. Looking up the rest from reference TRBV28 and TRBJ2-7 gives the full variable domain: DVKVTQSSRYLVKRTGEKVFLECVQDMDHENMFWYRQDPGLGLRLIYFSYDVKMKEKGDIPEGYSVSREKKERFSLILESASTNQTSMYLCASRYPGQSYEQYFGPGTRLTVT.

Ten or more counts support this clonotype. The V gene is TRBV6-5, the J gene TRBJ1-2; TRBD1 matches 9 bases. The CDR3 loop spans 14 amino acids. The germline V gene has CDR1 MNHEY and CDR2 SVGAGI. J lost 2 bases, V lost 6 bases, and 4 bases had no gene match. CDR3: CASSHGQGNYGYTF. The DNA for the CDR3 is TGTGCCAGCAGCCATGGACAGGGGAACTATGGCTACACCTTC.

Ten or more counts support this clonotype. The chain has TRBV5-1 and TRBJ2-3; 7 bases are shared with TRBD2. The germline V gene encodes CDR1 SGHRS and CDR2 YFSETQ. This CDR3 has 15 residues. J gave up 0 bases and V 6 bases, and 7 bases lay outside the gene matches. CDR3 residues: CASMGAGRSTDTQYF. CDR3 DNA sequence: TGCGCCAGCATGGGAGCGGGACGTAGCACAGATACGCAGTATTTT.

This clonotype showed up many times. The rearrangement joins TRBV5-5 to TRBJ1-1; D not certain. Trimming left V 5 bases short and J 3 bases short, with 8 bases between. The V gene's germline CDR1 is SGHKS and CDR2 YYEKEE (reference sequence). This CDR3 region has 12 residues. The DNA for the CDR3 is TGTGCCAGCAGTTATGGTTACACTGAAGCTTTCTTT. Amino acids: CASSYGYTEAFF.

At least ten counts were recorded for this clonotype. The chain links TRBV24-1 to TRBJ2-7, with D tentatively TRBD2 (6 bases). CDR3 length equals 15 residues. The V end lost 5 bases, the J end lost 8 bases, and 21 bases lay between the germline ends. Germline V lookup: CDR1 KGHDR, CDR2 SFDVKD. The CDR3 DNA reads TGTGCCACCAGTGGTAGCGGTGCGACCTACACAAAGCAGTACTTC. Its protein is CATSGSGATYTKQYF.

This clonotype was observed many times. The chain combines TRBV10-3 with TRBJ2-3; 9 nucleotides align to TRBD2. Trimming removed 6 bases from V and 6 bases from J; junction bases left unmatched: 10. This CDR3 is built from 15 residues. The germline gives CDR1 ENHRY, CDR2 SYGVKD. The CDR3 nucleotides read TGTGCCATCAGGGGAAGGACTAGCGAGGAGGATACGCAGTATTTT. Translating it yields CAIRGRTSEEDTQYF.

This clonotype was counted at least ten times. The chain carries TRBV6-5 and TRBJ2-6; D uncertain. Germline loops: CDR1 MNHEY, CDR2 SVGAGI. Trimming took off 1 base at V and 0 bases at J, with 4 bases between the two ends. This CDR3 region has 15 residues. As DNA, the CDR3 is TGTGCCAGCAGTTACTGGCTCTCTGGGGCCAACGTCCTGACTTTC. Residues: CASSYWLSGANVLTF.

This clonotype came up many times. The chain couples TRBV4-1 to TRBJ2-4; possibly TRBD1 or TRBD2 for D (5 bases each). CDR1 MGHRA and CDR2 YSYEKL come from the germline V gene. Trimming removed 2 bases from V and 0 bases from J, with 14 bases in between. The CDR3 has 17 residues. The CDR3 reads CASSQTGTILAKNIQYF. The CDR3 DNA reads TGCGCCAGCAGCCAAACTGGGACCATCTTAGCCAAAAACATTCAGTACTTC.

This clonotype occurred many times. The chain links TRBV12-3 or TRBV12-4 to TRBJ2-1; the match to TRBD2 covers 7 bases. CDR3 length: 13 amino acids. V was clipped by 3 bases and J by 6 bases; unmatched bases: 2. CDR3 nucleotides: TGTGCCAGCAGTTTCGGGGGGTTCAATGAGCAGTTCTTC. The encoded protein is CASSFGGFNEQFF.

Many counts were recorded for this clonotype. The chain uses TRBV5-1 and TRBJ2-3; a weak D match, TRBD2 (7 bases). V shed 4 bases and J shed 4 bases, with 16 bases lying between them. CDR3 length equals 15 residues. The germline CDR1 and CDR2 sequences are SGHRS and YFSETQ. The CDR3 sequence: CASSGFAGAADTQYF. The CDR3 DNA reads TGCGCCAGCAGCGGCTTCGCGGGGGCAGCAGATACGCAGTATTTT.

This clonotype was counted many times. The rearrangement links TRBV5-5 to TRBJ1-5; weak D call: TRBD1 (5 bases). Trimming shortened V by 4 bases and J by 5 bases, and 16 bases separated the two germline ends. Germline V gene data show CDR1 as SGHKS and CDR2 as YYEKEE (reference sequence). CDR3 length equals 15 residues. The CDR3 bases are TGTGCCAGCAGCCCGGGGACGGATTTGTATCAGCCCCAGCATTTT. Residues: CASSPGTDLYQPQHF.

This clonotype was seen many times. DNA of the CDR3: TGCAGCGTTGGGAGGAGACTTAACTATGGCTACACCTTC. Encoded protein: CSVGRRLNYGYTF. This chain uses TRBV29-1 with TRBJ1-2; D gene uncertain. CDR3 length: 13 amino acids. Deletions cut 4 bases from V and 1 base from J, with 10 bases between. The V gene's germline CDR1 is SQVTM and CDR2 ANQGSEA.

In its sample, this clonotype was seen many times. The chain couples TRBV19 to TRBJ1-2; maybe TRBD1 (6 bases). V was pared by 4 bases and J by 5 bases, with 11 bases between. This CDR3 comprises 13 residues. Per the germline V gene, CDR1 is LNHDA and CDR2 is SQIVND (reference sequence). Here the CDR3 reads CASSTTGYYGYTF. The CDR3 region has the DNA TGTGCCAGTAGTACGACAGGTTATTATGGCTACACCTTC.

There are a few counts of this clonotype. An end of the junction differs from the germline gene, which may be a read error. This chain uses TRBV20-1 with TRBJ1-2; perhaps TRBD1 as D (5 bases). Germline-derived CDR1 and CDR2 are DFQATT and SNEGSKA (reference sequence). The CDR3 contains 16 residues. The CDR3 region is CCAPRDGARTGYGYTF. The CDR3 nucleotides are TGCTGTGCCCCCCGGGACGGCGCCAGAACCGGCTATGGCTACACCTTC.

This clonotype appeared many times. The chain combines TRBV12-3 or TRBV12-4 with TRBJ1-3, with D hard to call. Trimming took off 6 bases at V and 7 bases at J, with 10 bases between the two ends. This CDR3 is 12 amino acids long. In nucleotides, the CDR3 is TGTGCCAGCAGCTCGGGAGTTAACACCATATATTTT. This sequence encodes CASSSGVNTIYF.

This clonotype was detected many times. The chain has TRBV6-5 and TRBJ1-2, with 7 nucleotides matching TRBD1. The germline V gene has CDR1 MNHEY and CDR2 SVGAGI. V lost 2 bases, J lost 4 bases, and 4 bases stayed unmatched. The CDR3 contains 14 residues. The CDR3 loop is CASSYTTGAYGYTF. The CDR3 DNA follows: TGTGCCAGCAGTTACACTACAGGGGCCTATGGCTACACCTTC.

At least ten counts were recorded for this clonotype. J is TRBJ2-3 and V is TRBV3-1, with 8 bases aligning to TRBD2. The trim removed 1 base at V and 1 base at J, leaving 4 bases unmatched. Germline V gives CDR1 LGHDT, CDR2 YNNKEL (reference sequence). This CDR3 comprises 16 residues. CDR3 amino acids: CASSQASGGGTDTQYF. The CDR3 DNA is TGTGCCAGCAGCCAAGCCAGCGGGGGAGGCACAGATACGCAGTATTTT.

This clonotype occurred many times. The CDR3 coding sequence is TGCAGCGCCTGGGACAATGAGCAGTTCTTC. Encoded protein: CSAWDNEQFF. The chain uses TRBV29-1 and TRBJ2-1; D gene unclear. Trimming pared 7 bases from V and 5 bases from J, leaving 6 bases between. The CDR3 has 10 residues. Germline values: CDR1 SQVTM, CDR2 ANQGSEA.

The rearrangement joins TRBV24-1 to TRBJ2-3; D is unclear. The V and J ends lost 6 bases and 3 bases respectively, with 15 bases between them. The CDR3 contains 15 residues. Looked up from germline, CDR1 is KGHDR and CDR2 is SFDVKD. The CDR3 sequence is CATSRRHETTDTQYF. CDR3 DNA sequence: TGTGCCACCAGTCGGCGACACGAAACTACAGATACGCAGTATTTT.

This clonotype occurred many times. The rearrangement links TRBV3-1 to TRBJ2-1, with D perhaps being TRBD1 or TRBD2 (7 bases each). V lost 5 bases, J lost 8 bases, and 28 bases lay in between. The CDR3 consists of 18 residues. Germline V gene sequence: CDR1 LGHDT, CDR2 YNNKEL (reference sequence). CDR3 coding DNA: TGTGCCAGCAGCTACCGACAGGGTAGCGGTCCGGGGAGGGATGAGCAGTTCTTC. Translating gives CASSYRQGSGPGRDEQFF.

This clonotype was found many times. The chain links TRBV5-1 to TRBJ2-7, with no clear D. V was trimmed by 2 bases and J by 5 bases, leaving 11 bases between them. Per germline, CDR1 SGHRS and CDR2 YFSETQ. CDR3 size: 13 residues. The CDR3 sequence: CASSFFWVDEQYF. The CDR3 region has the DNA TGCGCCAGCAGCTTTTTCTGGGTCGACGAGCAGTACTTC.

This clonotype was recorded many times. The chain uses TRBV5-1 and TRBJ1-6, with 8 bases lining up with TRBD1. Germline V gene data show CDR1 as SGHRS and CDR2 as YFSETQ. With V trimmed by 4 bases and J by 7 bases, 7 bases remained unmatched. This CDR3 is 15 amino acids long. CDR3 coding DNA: TGCGCCAGCAGCCCGGACGGGACAGGCAATTCACCCCTCCACTTT. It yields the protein CASSPDGTGNSPLHF.

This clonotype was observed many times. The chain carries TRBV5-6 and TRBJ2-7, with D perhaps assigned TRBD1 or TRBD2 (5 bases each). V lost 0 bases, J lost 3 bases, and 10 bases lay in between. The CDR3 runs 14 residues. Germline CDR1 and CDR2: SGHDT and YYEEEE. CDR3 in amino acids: CASSLAGRNYEQYF. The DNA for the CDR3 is TGTGCCAGCAGCTTGGCGGGACGGAACTACGAGCAGTACTTC.